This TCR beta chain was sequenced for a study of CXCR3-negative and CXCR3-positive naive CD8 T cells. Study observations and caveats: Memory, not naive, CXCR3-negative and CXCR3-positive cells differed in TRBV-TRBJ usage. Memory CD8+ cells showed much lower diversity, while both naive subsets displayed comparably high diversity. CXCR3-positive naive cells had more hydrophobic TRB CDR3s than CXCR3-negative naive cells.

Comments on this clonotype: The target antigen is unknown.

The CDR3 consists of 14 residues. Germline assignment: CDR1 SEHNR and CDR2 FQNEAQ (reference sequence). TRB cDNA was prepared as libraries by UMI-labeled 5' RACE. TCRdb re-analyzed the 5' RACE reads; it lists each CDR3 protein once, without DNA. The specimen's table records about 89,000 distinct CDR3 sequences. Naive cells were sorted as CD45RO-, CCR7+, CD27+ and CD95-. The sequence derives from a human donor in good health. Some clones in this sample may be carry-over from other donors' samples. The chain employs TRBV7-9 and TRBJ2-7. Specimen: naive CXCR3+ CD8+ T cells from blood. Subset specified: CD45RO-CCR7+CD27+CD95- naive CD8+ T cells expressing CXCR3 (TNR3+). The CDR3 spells CASSSSRESDEQYF.